This T cell receptor beta chain was identified during a study of blood T cells in healthy people across ages. Notes on the study in general: There was a strong correlation between TCR beta diversity and naive T cell percentage.

Combining a sample-barcoded 5' primer with a J-beta primer mix, a second PCR ran for about 7 to 11 cycles. Every cDNA molecule bore a tag from a template-switch adaptor containing 12 random nucleotides. TCRdb reprocessed the 5' RACE reads via MiXCR and lists one record per CDR3 protein. Of 850,000 to 1,000,000 distinct CDR3 sequences in the sample, about 48% are singletons; the top ten hold around an eighth. Points on this clonotype: The antigen is unknown.

This receptor was identified in a man aged 25-45 years in good health. Sequencing was performed on blood.

CDR3 in amino acids: CASSQELLAGDNEQFF. CDR3 in DNA: TGTGCCAGCAGCCAAGAGCTCCTAGCGGGGGACAATGAGCAGTTCTTC. V and J are TRBV3-1 and TRBJ2-1, with 10 bases that match TRBD2. Germline V gives CDR1 LGHDT, CDR2 YNNKEL (reference sequence). Germline trimming cut 0 bases from V and 5 bases from J; bases unmatched to any gene: 4. This CDR3 region has 16 residues.